A selection of T cell receptor beta chains follows, all from one sample in a study of T cells in Graves' hyperthyroidism and ophthalmopathy. TCRdb processed the multiplex PCR reads anew with MiXCR; each CDR3 protein has one entry. The table records 350,000 or so distinct CDR3 sequences, around a sixth of them present only once. Sequenced material: blood. These receptor sequences come from a woman in her forties with Graves' ophthalmopathy. The CDR3 runs from the conserved cysteine through the conserved F or W. D genes are given only for firm matches. Only part of the rows carry a size: once, few, many, or a class if the clone is expanded.

V gene	D gene	clone size	J gene	CDR3 DNA	CDR3 protein
TRBV18	NA	NA	TRBJ2-7	TGTGCCAGCTCACCCCCCGCGACAGTTCCCTACGAGCAGTACTTC	CASSPPATVPYEQYF
TRBV28	NA	few	TRBJ1-5	TGTGCCAGCTGGGGAACAATCGGGCCTCAGCCCCAGCATTTT	CASWGTIGPQPQHF
TRBV2	TRBD1	many	TRBJ2-7	TGTGCCAGCAGTGAATCCGGTGGGACAGGGAACTACGAGCAGTACTTC	CASSESGGTGNYEQYF
TRBV19	NA	many	TRBJ1-1	TGTGCCAGTAGTATAGCCCTGAACACTGAAGCTTTCTTT	CASSIALNTEAFF
TRBV30	TRBD1	many	TRBJ1-5	TGTGCCTGGAGTCAGGGGGCTCGCAATCAGCCCCAGCATTTT	CAWSQGARNQPQHF
TRBV28	NA	NA	TRBJ1-5	TGTGCCAGCACGCATTATAGCAATCAGCCCCAGCATTTT	CASTHYSNQPQHF
TRBV28	NA	many	TRBJ2-7	TGTGCCAGCAGTTTAAGTGTTAGATCCTACGAGCAGTACTTC	CASSLSVRSYEQYF
TRBV30	NA	many	TRBJ1-2	TGTGCCTGGAGTGGCGGGGACGTCTATGGCTACACCTTC	CAWSGGDVYGYTF
TRBV9	TRBD2	many	TRBJ2-5	TGTGCCAGCAGCGCGGGACTAGCGGGCGGCTTCCAAGAGACCCAGTACTTC	CASSAGLAGGFQETQYF
TRBV19	TRBD2	many	TRBJ2-2	TGTGCCAGTAGTCGGGGACTAGCCGGGGAGCTGTTTTTT	CASSRGLAGELFF